These T cell receptor beta chains were read from a single sample in a study of shared clonotypes between healthy human individuals. The assay was immunoSEQ multiplex PCR, and TCRdb's table has in-frame clones only and misses some. The repertoire holds over a million clones, with around 98.5% as singletons. Sequenced sample: naive CD4+ T cells sorted from blood. The origin of the receptors is a man aged 25-40 years in good health. CDR3s include the opening cysteine and the closing phenylalanine or tryptophan. The D gene is left open where the match is weak. A clone size is listed for some rows: how often the clone was seen (once, few, many), or a class if it is expanded.

TRBJ2-1,-,TRBV7-8,-,TGTGCCAGCAGCTTAGCCCCCCGGGATGAGCAGTTCTTC,CASSLAPRDEQFF
TRBJ2-1,-,TRBV6-5,-,TGTGCCAGCAGCCAAGAAAGACAGTCCGGTGAGCAGTTCTTC,CASSQERQSGEQFF
TRBJ1-5,TRBD1,TRBV6-6,-,TGTGCCAGCACCCGGGACAGAAATCAGCCCCAGCATTTT,CASTRDRNQPQHF
TRBJ1-3,-,TRBV6-6,-,TGTGCCAGCAGTAGTAGCCCCGCCTCTGGAAACACCATATATTTT,CASSSSPASGNTIYF
TRBJ1-1,-,TRBV29-1,-,TGCAGCGCCGTCGGGGGAGACACTGAAGCTTTCTTT,CSAVGGDTEAFF
TRBJ1-2,-,TRBV2,once,TGTGCCAGCAGTGAACAGGGATCCGATGGCTACACCTTC,CASSEQGSDGYTF
TRBJ2-1,TRBD1,TRBV5-1,-,TGCGCCAGCAGCCCCGGACAGGGGGCTGGCTCGGGCGGTCGGGAGCAGTTCTTC,CASSPGQGAGSGGREQFF
TRBJ2-4,-,TRBV18,once,TGTGCCAGCTCACCGATAACCGGGACGACGACCAAAAACATTCAGTACTTC,CASSPITGTTTKNIQYF
TRBJ2-6,TRBD1,TRBV5-1,once,TGCGCCAGCAGCTTGGGGGCAGGGGGCGCTGGGGCCAACGTCCTGACTTTC,CASSLGAGGAGANVLTF
TRBJ1-1,-,TRBV7-3,-,TGTGCCAGCAGCTTACGAGCGAACACTGAAGCTTTCTTT,CASSLRANTEAFF
TRBJ2-7,TRBD2,TRBV6-4,-,TGTGCCAGCAGTGACCCGGCCGGGACTAGCGGGAATCGAGAGGCATACGAGCAGTACTTC,CASSDPAGTSGNREAYEQYF
TRBJ2-2,TRBD1,TRBV4-2,-,TGTGCCAGCAGCCAAGCTACCGGGACAGGGAACGGGGAGCTGTTTTTT,CASSQATGTGNGELFF
TRBJ2-5,-,TRBV2,-,TGTGCCAGCAGTCAAGACCAGGTCGGGGAGACCCAGTACTTC,CASSQDQVGETQYF
TRBJ2-7,TRBD2,TRBV5-4,once,TGTGCCAGCAGCTTCGGACTAGCGGGAGGGACTTACGAGCAGTACTTC,CASSFGLAGGTYEQYF
TRBJ2-7,TRBD1,TRBV19,-,TGTGCCAGTACCCGAGGGGGCCTCGCCTGGGGTGAGCAGTACTTC,CASTRGGLAWGEQYF
TRBJ2-1,TRBD2,TRBV9,-,TGTGCCAGCAGCTTAGGTCCGGCTAGCGGGAGGGAAGCGTTCTTC,CASSLGPASGREAFF
TRBJ2-5,-,TRBV19,-,TGTGCCAGCAAGGCGGAGGGGCCAAGCCGAACGCAGTACTTC,CASKAEGPSRTQYF
TRBJ2-1,TRBD2,TRBV30,-,TGTGCCTGGGAACTAGCGGCGTTGAATGAGCAGTTCTTC,CAWELAALNEQFF
TRBJ2-3,TRBD2,TRBV7-9,-,TGTGCCAGCAGAGGACTGACTAGCGGGAGGACAGATACGCAGTATTTT,CASRGLTSGRTDTQYF
TRBJ1-1,-,TRBV9,-,TGTGCCAGCAGCGTAGGGAGCACGATGAACACTGAAGCTTTCTTT,CASSVGSTMNTEAFF
TRBJ2-7,-,TRBV28,-,TGTGCCAGCAGTAGGACCCTCGTTTCCTACGAGCAGTACTTC,CASSRTLVSYEQYF
TRBJ1-1,TRBD1,TRBV5-1,-,TGCGCCAGCAGCTTAGGACAGGGAACGGACACTGAAGCTTTCTTT,CASSLGQGTDTEAFF
TRBJ2-7,TRBD2,TRBV28,-,TGTGCCAGCGCCATCTCGGGACTAGCGGCCTACGAGCAGTACTTC,CASAISGLAAYEQYF
TRBJ2-7,-,TRBV2,-,TGTGCCAGCAGTGTGGGCCTTCCCGACGAGCAGTACTTC,CASSVGLPDEQYF
TRBJ2-7,-,TRBV5-1,once,TGCGCCAGCAGCTTCGGTACTAGCCTCTACGAGCAGTACTTC,CASSFGTSLYEQYF
TRBJ2-5,TRBD1,TRBV5-1,-,TGCGCCAGCAGCCCGGGACAGGGGGATGAGACCCAGTACTTC,CASSPGQGDETQYF